This T cell receptor (beta chain) was captured by sequencing in a study of blood T cell repertoires in COVID-19. Study context: Samples representing acute and convalescent COVID-19 were sourced from the United States, Italy and Spain. Nucleic acid was either cDNA or gDNA, and it came from T cells, B-cell-depleted T cells, or PBMCs.

V lost 7 bases and J lost 6, with 13 bases in between. The CDR3 extends over 14 amino acids. CDR1 and CDR2 (germline): MNHNY, SVGAGI (reference sequence). Profiled with immunoSEQ multiplex PCR; TCRdb holds only in-frame clones, not every one. Of hundreds of thousands of clones listed, about 86% are singletons. This clone has only one observation. The V gene is TRBV6-6, the J gene TRBJ1-6, with a possible D match to TRBD1 (6 bases). Specimen: peripheral blood. This TCR derives from a woman aged 60-75 years with COVID-19, enrolled during active disease. The CDR3 spells CASTGASTNSPLHF. CDR3 bases: TGTGCCAGCACAGGGGCTTCCACTAATTCACCCCTCCACTTT.